This T cell receptor (beta chain) stems from a study of HIV-infected patients and healthy controls. The wider study: The CD4:CD8 ratio increased slightly in early therapy, but CD8 counts showed no consistent change.

Points from the study as a whole: Diversity differences between study cohorts were not due to their slight age and sex differences.

J gave up 3 bases and V 4 bases, and 2 bases lay outside the gene matches. The germline V gene has CDR1 ENHRY and CDR2 SYGVKD. The CDR3 sequence is 15 residues long. Whole blood was used without fractionation, so all unsorted peripheral T cells were included. This clonotype is deemed medium-sized (0.01 to 0.1%). Its target is not known. cDNA was made from 500 ng RNA using alpha and beta constant primers. Separate chain-specific third strand synthesis with multiplexing indices produced the alpha and beta libraries. One primer pair amplified all rearrangements per chain; each cDNA got molecular barcodes. A short first PCR added P5 and P7 adapter elements and a second index. TCRdb processed the 5' RACE reads anew with MiXCR; each CDR3 protein has one entry. The data hold about 5,800 distinct CDR3 sequences, with roughly 10% observed a single time.

The receptor's source is an adult with HIV infection. Sequencing was performed on blood, taken before antiretroviral therapy. The chain employs TRBV10-3 and TRBJ2-7; 14 bases align to TRBD2. The CDR3 coding sequence is TGTGCCATCAGTGGACTAGCGGGGGGGCTCTACGAGCAGTACTTC. Its translation is CAISGLAGGLYEQYF.